This section outlines one T cell receptor beta chain sequence together with its context. The trim removed 3 bases at V and 4 bases at J, leaving 3 bases unmatched. CDR3 length equals 15 residues. Germline V gene sequence: CDR1 KGHDR, CDR2 SFDVKD. This record belongs to a study of blood T cell repertoires in COVID-19. Clones were sequenced by immunoSEQ multiplex PCR, and TCRdb holds only the in-frame ones, with some missing. The sample lists approximately 210,000 clones; approximately 90% were seen once. Cohort 3 recovered donors had two negative PCRs, clearance, or symptom resolution. The chain carries TRBV24-1 and TRBJ1-5; 9 nucleotides align to TRBD1. Specimen: PBMCs or T cells enriched from blood (not recorded which). This sequence originates from a woman younger than 45 who had recovered from COVID-19. The CDR3 spells CATSDETGGNQPQHF. The CDR3 coding sequence is TGTGCCACCAGTGATGAGACAGGGGGGAATCAGCCCCAGCATTTT.